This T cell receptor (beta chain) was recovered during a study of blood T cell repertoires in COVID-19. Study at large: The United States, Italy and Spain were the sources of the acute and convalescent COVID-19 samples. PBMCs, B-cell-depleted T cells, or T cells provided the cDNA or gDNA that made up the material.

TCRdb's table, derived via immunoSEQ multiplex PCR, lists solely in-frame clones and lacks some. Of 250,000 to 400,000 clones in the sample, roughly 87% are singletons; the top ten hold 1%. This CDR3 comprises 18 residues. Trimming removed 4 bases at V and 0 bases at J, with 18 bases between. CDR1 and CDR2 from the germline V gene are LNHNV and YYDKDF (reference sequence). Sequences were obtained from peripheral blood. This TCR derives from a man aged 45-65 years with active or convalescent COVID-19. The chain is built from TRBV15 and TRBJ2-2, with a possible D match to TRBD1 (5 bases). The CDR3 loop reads CATSMSNRWYPNTGELFF. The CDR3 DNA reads TGTGCCACCAGCATGAGTAACAGGTGGTACCCGAACACCGGGGAGCTGTTTTTT.